These T cell receptor beta chains were read from a single sample in a study of shared clonotypes between healthy human individuals. TCRdb keeps only in-frame clones here, not all; method: immunoSEQ multiplex PCR. The repertoire holds almost 750,000 clones, with 72% as singletons. Sequencing was carried out using memory CD4+ T cells sorted from blood. The receptors were sampled from a young woman in good health. CDR3s include the opening cysteine and the closing phenylalanine or tryptophan. The D gene is left open where the match is weak. Only part of the rows carry a size: once, few, many, or a class if the clone is expanded.

D: NA
V: TRBV5-1
size: NA
J: TRBJ2-3
CDR3: CASSLKGADTQYF
DNA: TGCGCCAGCAGCTTGAAGGGAGCAGATACGCAGTATTTT

D: NA
V: TRBV28
size: NA
J: TRBJ1-5
CDR3: CASSLGGGLQPQHF
DNA: TGTGCCAGCAGCCTCGGGGGGGGTCTTCAGCCCCAGCATTTT

D: TRBD1
V: TRBV11-2
size: NA
J: TRBJ1-4
CDR3: CASSLGQGDEKLFF
DNA: TGTGCCAGCAGCTTAGGGCAGGGGGATGAAAAACTGTTTTTT

D: NA
V: TRBV4-2
size: NA
J: TRBJ1-2
CDR3: CASSQDRAGNNYGYTF
DNA: TGTGCCAGCAGCCAAGATAGGGCGGGGAATAACTATGGCTACACCTTC

D: TRBD2
V: TRBV29-1
size: once
J: TRBJ2-3
CDR3: CSVTSGSTDTQYF
DNA: TGCAGCGTTACTAGCGGTAGCACAGATACGCAGTATTTT

D: TRBD2
V: TRBV11-2
size: NA
J: TRBJ2-1
CDR3: CASSLALAGPSEQFF
DNA: TGTGCCAGCAGCTTAGCACTAGCGGGACCTAGTGAGCAGTTCTTC

D: NA
V: TRBV6-6
size: NA
J: TRBJ1-1
CDR3: CASSLQRQVNTEAFF
DNA: TGTGCCAGCAGCCTCCAGAGACAGGTGAACACTGAAGCTTTCTTT

D: NA
V: TRBV7-2
size: NA
J: TRBJ1-5
CDR3: CASSLDRAQPQHF
DNA: TGTGCCAGCAGCTTAGACAGGGCGCAGCCCCAGCATTTT

D: NA
V: TRBV6-1
size: NA
J: TRBJ2-3
CDR3: CASSPEGDTQYF
DNA: TGTGCCAGCAGCCCGGAGGGGGATACGCAGTATTTT

D: NA
V: TRBV6-1
size: few
J: TRBJ2-3
CDR3: CASSSRRTDTQYF
DNA: TGTGCCAGCAGCTCCAGGCGCACAGATACGCAGTATTTT

D: NA
V: TRBV21-1
size: few
J: TRBJ2-6
CDR3: CASSKGSGANVLTF
DNA: TGTGCCAGCAGCAAGGGCTCTGGGGCCAACGTCCTGACTTTC

D: NA
V: TRBV29-1
size: NA
J: TRBJ1-2
CDR3: CSVMGGSGYTF
DNA: TGCAGCGTCATGGGGGGCTCTGGCTACACCTTC

D: TRBD1
V: TRBV6-1
size: NA
J: TRBJ2-3
CDR3: CASLREGAGDTQYF
DNA: TGTGCCAGCCTGAGAGAGGGGGCGGGAGATACGCAGTATTTT

D: NA
V: TRBV11-2
size: once
J: TRBJ1-2
CDR3: CASSPNPTGDYGYTF
DNA: TGTGCCAGCAGCCCTAACCCAACAGGAGATTATGGCTACACCTTC

D: TRBD2
V: TRBV28
size: NA
J: TRBJ2-7
CDR3: CASSSTVGLPHEQYF
DNA: TGTGCCAGCAGTTCCACCGTGGGACTACCTCACGAGCAGTACTTC

D: NA
V: TRBV28
size: once
J: TRBJ2-2
CDR3: CASRVGQPDTGELFF
DNA: TGTGCCAGCAGGGTGGGACAACCTGATACCGGGGAGCTGTTTTTT

D: NA
V: TRBV5-1
size: once
J: TRBJ1-2
CDR3: CASSLDTGWGGYTF
DNA: TGCGCCAGCAGCTTGGATACAGGGTGGGGTGGCTACACCTTC

D: TRBD1
V: TRBV5-1
size: NA
J: TRBJ2-2
CDR3: CASSGQGSNTGELFF
DNA: TGCGCCAGCAGCGGACAGGGGTCGAACACCGGGGAGCTGTTTTTT

D: NA
V: TRBV7-9
size: NA
J: TRBJ1-1
CDR3: CASSLMPSTEAFF
DNA: TGTGCCAGCAGCTTAATGCCGAGCACTGAAGCTTTCTTT

D: TRBD2
V: TRBV6-5
size: NA
J: TRBJ2-3
CDR3: CASSYRGGRRPDTQYF
DNA: TGTGCCAGCAGTTACCGGGGCGGGAGGAGGCCAGATACGCAGTATTTT

D: TRBD1
V: TRBV18
size: NA
J: TRBJ2-7
CDR3: CASSPDRVREQYF
DNA: TGTGCCAGCTCACCTGACAGGGTCCGCGAGCAGTACTTC

D: NA
V: TRBV4-2
size: NA
J: TRBJ2-7
CDR3: CASSQESGTSHEQYF
DNA: TGTGCCAGCAGCCAAGAAAGCGGGACATCCCACGAGCAGTACTTC

D: TRBD2
V: TRBV5-4
size: NA
J: TRBJ2-7
CDR3: CASSLTPSGIVEQYF
DNA: TGTGCCAGCAGCCTAACACCTAGCGGGATCGTAGAGCAGTACTTC

D: NA
V: TRBV28
size: NA
J: TRBJ1-1
CDR3: CASRAGYGVAEAFF
DNA: TGTGCCAGCAGGGCAGGGTACGGAGTCGCTGAAGCTTTCTTT